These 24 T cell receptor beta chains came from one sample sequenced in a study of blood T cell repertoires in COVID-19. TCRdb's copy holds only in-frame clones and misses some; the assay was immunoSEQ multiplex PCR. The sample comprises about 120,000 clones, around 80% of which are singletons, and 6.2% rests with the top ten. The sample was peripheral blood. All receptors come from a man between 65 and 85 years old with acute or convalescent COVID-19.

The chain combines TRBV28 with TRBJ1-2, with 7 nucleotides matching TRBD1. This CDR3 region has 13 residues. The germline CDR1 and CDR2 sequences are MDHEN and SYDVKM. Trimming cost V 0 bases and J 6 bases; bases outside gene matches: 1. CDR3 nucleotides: TGTGCCAGCAGTTTATGGCAGGGGGATGGCTACACCTTC. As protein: CASSLWQGDGYTF.

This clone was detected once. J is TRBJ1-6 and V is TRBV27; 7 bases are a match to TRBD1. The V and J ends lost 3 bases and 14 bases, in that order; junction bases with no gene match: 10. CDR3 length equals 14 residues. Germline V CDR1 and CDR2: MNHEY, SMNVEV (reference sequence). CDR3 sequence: CASSFKGASLALHF. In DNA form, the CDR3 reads TGTGCCAGCAGTTTTAAGGGGGCATCCTTGGCCCTCCACTTT.

The CDR3 sequence: CASSLTGQLLNEKLFF. DNA for the CDR3: TGCGCCAGCAGCTTGACCGGACAGCTTCTTAATGAAAAACTGTTTTTT. The V call is TRBV5-1, the J call TRBJ1-4; perhaps TRBD1 as D (6 bases). The CDR3 loop spans 16 amino acids. V lost 1 base and J lost 4, with 14 bases in between. Germline CDR1 and CDR2: SGHRS and YFSETQ.

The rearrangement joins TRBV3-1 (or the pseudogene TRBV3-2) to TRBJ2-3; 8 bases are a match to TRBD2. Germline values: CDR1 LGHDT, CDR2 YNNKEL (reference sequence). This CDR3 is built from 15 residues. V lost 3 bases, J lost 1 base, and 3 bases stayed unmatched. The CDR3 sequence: CASSQTSAGTDTQYF. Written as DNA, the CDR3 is TGTGCCAGCAGCCAGACTAGCGCGGGCACAGATACGCAGTATTTT.

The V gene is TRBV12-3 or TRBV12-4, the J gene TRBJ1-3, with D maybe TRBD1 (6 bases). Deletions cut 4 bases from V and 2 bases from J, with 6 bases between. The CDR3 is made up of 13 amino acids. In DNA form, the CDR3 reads TGTGCCAGCAGTTCAGGGGCTGGAAACACCATATATTTT. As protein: CASSSGAGNTIYF.

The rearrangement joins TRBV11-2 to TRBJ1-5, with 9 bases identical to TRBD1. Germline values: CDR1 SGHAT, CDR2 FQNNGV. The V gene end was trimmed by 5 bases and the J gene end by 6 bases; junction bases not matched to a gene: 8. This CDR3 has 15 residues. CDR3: CASSALGQGVQPQHF. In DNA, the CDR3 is TGTGCCAGCAGCGCCCTGGGACAGGGCGTTCAGCCCCAGCATTTT.

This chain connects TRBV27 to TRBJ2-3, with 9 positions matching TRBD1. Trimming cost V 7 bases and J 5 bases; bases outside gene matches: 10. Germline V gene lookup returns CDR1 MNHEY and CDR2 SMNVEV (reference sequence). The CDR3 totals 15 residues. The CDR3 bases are TGTGCCAGCACGGTTGGGACAGGGTTGAGAGATACGCAGTATTTT. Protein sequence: CASTVGTGLRDTQYF.

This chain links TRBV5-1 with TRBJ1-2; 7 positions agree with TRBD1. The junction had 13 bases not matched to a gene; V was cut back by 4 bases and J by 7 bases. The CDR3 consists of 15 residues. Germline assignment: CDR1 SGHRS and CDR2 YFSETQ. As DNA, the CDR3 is TGCGCCAGCAGCCCAGGGACAGCGCTCATCGGTGGCTACACCTTC. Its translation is CASSPGTALIGGYTF.

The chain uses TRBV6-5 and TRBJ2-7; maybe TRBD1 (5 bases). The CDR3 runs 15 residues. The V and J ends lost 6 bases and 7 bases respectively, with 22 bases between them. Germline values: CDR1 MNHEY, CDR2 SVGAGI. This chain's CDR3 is CASRRTVGPSGEQYF. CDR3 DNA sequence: TGTGCCAGCAGGAGAACGGTGGGTCCATCAGGGGAGCAGTACTTC.

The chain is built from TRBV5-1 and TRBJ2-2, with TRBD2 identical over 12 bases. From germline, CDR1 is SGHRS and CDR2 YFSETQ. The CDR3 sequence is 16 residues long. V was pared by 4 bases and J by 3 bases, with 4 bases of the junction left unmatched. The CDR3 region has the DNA TGCGCCAGCAGCGCAGGGACTAGCGGGTACACCGGGGAGCTGTTTTTT. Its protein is CASSAGTSGYTGELFF.

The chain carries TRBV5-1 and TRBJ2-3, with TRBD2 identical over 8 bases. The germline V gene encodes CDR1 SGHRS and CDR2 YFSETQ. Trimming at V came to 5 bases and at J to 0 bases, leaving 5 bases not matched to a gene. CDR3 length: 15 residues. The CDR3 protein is CASRREGTSTDTQYF. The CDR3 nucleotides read TGCGCCAGCAGACGGGAGGGTACCAGCACAGATACGCAGTATTTT.

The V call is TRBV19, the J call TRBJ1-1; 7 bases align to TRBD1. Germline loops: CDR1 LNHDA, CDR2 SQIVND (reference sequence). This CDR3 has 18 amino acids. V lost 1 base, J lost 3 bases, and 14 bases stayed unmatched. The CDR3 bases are TGTGCCAGTAGTATAGGAGGAGAGGGGGCTGGGGTAGACACTGAAGCTTTCTTT. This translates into CASSIGGEGAGVDTEAFF. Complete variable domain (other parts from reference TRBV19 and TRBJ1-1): DGGITQSPKYLFRKEGQNVTLSCEQNLNHDAMYWYRQDPGQGLRLIYYSQIVNDFQKGDIAEGYSVSREKKESFPLTVTSAQKNPTAFYLCASSIGGEGAGVDTEAFFGQGTRLTVV.

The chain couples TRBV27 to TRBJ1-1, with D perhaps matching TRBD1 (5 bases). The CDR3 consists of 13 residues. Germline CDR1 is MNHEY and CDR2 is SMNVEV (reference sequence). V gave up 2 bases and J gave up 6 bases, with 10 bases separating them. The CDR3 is CASSLEGLAEAFF. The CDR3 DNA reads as TGTGCCAGCAGTTTAGAGGGACTGGCTGAAGCTTTCTTT.

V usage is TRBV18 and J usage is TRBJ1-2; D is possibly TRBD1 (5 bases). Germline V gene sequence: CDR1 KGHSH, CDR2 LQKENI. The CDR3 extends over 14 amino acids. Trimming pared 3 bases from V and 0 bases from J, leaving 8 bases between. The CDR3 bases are TGTGCCAGCTCACCGGACACAGCTAACTATGGCTACACCTTC. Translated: CASSPDTANYGYTF. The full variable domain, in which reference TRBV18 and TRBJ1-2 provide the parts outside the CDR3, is NAGVMQNPRHLVRRRGQEARLRCSPMKGHSHVYWYRQLPEEGLKFMVYLQKENIIDESGMPKERFSAEFPKEGPSILRIQQVVRGDSAAYFCASSPDTANYGYTFGSGTRLTVV.

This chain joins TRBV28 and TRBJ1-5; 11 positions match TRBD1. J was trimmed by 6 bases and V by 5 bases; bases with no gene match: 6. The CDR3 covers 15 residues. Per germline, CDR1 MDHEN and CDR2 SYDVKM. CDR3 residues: CASSRGQGAAQPQHF. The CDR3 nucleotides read TGTGCCAGCAGTCGAGGACAGGGGGCGGCTCAGCCCCAGCATTTT.

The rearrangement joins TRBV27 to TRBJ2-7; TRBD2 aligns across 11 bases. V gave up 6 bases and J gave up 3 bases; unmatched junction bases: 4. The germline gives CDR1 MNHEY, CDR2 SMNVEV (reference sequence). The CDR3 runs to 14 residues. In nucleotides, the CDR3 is TGTGCCAGCAGCCCCGGACTAGCGGGCTACGAGCAGTACTTC. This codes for CASSPGLAGYEQYF.

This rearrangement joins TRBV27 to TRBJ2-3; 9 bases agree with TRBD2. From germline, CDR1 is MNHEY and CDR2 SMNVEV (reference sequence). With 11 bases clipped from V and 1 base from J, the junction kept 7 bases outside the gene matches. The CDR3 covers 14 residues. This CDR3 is CACQTSGRTDTQYF. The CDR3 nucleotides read TGTGCCTGCCAGACTAGCGGACGCACAGATACGCAGTATTTT.

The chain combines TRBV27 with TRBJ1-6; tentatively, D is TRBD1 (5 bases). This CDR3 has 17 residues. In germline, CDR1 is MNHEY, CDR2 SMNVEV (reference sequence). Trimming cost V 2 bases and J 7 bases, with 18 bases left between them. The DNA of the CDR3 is TGTGCCAGCAGTTTAATATTTCCCGGGCAGGGAAATTCACCCCTCCACTTT. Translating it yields CASSLIFPGQGNSPLHF.

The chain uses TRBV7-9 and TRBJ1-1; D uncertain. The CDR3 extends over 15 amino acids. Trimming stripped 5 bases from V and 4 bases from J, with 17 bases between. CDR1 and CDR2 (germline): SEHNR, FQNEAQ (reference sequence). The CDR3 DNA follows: TGTGCCAGCAGCCCCCGGACGATCCGGGGCACTGAAGCTTTCTTT. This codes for CASSPRTIRGTEAFF.

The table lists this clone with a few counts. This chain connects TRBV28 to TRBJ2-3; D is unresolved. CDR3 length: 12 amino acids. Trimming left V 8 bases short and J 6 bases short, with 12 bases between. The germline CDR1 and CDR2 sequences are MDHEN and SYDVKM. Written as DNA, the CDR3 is TGTGCCAGCGGATCCCTAGGCGATACGCAGTATTTT. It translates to CASGSLGDTQYF.

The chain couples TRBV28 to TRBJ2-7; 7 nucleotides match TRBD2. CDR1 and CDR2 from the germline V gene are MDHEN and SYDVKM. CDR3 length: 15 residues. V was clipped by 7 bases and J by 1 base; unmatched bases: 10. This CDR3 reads CASIRKGGGSYEQYF. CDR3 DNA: TGTGCCAGCATACGAAAGGGCGGGGGTTCCTACGAGCAGTACTTC.

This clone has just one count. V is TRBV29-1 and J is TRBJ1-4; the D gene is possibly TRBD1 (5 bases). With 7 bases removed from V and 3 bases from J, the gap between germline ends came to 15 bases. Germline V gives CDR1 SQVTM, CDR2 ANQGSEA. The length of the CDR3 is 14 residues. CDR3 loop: CSALQGPSNEKLFF. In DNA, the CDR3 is TGCAGCGCCCTCCAGGGTCCGTCTAATGAAAAACTGTTTTTT.

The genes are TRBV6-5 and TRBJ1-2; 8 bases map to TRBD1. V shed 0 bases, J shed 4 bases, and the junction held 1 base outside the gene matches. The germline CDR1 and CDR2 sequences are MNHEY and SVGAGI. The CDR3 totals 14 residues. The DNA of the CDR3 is TGTGCCAGCAGTTACTCGGACAGGGTCTATGGCTACACCTTC. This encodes CASSYSDRVYGYTF.

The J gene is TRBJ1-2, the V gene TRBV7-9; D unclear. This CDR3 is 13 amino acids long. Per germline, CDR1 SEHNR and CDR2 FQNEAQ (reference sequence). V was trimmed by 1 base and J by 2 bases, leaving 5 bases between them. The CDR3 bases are TGTGCCAGCAGCTTAGAACAGAACTATGGCTACACCTTC. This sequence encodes CASSLEQNYGYTF. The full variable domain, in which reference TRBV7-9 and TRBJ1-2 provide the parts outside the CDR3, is DTGVSQNPRHKITKRGQNVTFRCDPISEHNRLYWYRQTLGQGPEFLTYFQNEAQLEKSRLLSDRFSAERPKGSFSTLEIQRTEQGDSAMYLCASSLEQNYGYTFGSGTRLTVV.